Listed here are 32 T cell receptor beta chains from one sample, sequenced in a study of T cell repertoires in cytomegalovirus infection. MiXCR, run by TCRdb on the reads, gives a single entry per CDR3 protein. The sample has about a million distinct CDR3 sequences, roughly 30% seen once. These receptors have no identified antigens. Sample: cultured CD8+ T cells from PBMCs, taken from culture after CMV antigen stimulation. The source of these receptors is a human donor in good health (CMV status not recorded). Some clones in this sample may be carry-over from other donors' samples.

This clonotype was recorded many times. V usage is TRBV4-1 and J usage is TRBJ1-5; D is possibly TRBD1 (5 bases). CDR3 size: 13 residues. The germline gives CDR1 MGHRA, CDR2 YSYEKL. Deletions cut 1 base from V and 7 bases from J, with 8 bases between. The CDR3 sequence is CASSQGGGQPQHF. In DNA form, the CDR3 reads TGCGCCAGCAGCCAAGGGGGCGGACAGCCCCAGCATTTT.

In its sample, this clonotype was seen a few times. The CDR3 here is CASSFRGLYEQYV. CDR3 bases: TGTGCCAGCAGTTTTAGGGGTCTCTACGAGCAGTACGTC. The V and J genes are TRBV28 and TRBJ2-7, with D tentatively TRBD1 (5 bases). The CDR3 has 13 amino acids. Germline V gene data show CDR1 as MDHEN and CDR2 as SYDVKM. V dropped 3 bases and J dropped 3 bases, with 9 bases sitting between them.

V gene TRBV19 combines with J gene TRBJ1-5; D remains unclear. Germline values: CDR1 LNHDA, CDR2 SQIVND (reference sequence). V was pared by 3 bases and J by 6 bases, with 18 bases between. The CDR3 spans 16 residues. The CDR3 reads CASSIYLGGQGQPQHF. For the CDR3, the DNA is TGTGCCAGTAGTATCTATCTTGGTGGTCAAGGTCAGCCCCAGCATTTT.

V gene TRBV5-3 combines with J gene TRBJ1-2, with D maybe TRBD1 (6 bases). TRBV5-3 is an ORF, and what it does is uncertain. The CDR3 covers 16 residues. Trimming cost V 8 bases and J 5 bases, with 25 bases left between them. CDR3 sequence reads: CASSTDRGAVGYGYTF. The CDR3 nucleotides read TGTGCCAGCAGCACCGATAGGGGGGCAGTAGGGTATGGCTACACCTTC.

The table lists this clonotype with many counts. The CDR3 DNA reads TGTGCCAGCACCGACAGGGTCTATGAGCAGTTCTTC. Its protein product is CASTDRVYEQFF. This chain links TRBV7-2 with TRBJ2-1; 7 nucleotides line up with TRBD1. Germline V gene data show CDR1 as SGHTA and CDR2 as FQGNSA. V shed 7 bases and J 8 bases; nucleotides not matched to a gene: 5. This CDR3 has 12 residues.

In its sample, this clonotype was seen a few times. The CDR3 sequence is CASRNSDRVYSYEQYF. The CDR3 region has the DNA TGTGCCAGTAGGAACTCGGACAGGGTGTATTCCTACGAGCAGTACTTC. This rearrangement joins TRBV19 to TRBJ2-7; TRBD1 aligns across 8 bases. The J segment lost 1 base and the V segment lost 6 bases, leaving 11 bases of the junction unmatched. CDR1 and CDR2 from the germline V gene are LNHDA and SQIVND (reference sequence). This CDR3 is 16 amino acids long.

This clonotype was seen at least ten times. The chain carries TRBV7-9 and TRBJ2-7; possible D gene TRBD2, 5 bases. Between the trimmed V and J ends, which lost 5 bases and 4 bases, there was a span of 9 bases. This CDR3 is 12 amino acids long. Germline V gene data show CDR1 as SEHNR and CDR2 as FQNEAQ (reference sequence). CDR3 nucleotide sequence: TGTGCCAGCAGCCCCTCGGGGTACGAGCAGTACTTC. Its translation is CASSPSGYEQYF.

This sequence joins TRBV27 and TRBJ2-5; D unclear. The germline V and J ends were trimmed by 8 bases and 2 bases, with 21 bases remaining between them. The length of the CDR3 is 16 residues. CDR1 and CDR2 (germline): MNHEY, SMNVEV (reference sequence). Here the CDR3 reads CASSLGVEGPQETQYF. CDR3 DNA: TGTGCCAGCTCTTTAGGTGTAGAAGGACCTCAAGAGACCCAGTACTTC.

V gene TRBV29-1 combines with J gene TRBJ1-1; no clear D gene. CDR1 and CDR2 (germline): SQVTM, ANQGSEA. Trimming left V 0 bases short and J 0 bases short, with 14 bases between. This CDR3 is 16 amino acids long. The CDR3 DNA sequence: TGCAGCGTTGAAGATGGGGTCAGCAAGATGAACACTGAAGCTTTCTTT. Translating it yields CSVEDGVSKMNTEAFF.

This rearrangement joins TRBV7-8 to TRBJ1-2, with 7 nucleotides matching TRBD1. The germline V gene encodes CDR1 SGHVS and CDR2 FQNEAQ. This CDR3 comprises 12 residues. The trim removed 7 bases at V and 8 bases at J, leaving 7 bases unmatched. The CDR3 DNA reads as TGTGCCAGCATAACCAGGGGGGGGGGCTACACCTTC. This translates into CASITRGGGYTF.

The chain joins TRBV6-1 to TRBJ1-1, with D tentatively TRBD1 (5 bases). The V end was cut by 8 bases, the J end by 8 bases, with 12 bases between. This CDR3 has 11 amino acids. Germline V gene sequence: CDR1 MNHNS, CDR2 SASEGT. CDR3: CASPNGAEAFF. The CDR3 DNA follows: TGTGCCAGCCCTAACGGGGCAGAAGCTTTCTTT.

This clonotype has a handful of counts. The CDR3 sequence is CASRQGGGSSYEQYV. CDR3 nucleotide sequence: TGTGCCAGTCGCCAAGGGGGGGGGTCATCCTACGAGCAGTACGTC. This chain uses TRBV2 with TRBJ2-7; the D gene is possibly TRBD2 (7 bases). This CDR3 has 15 residues. Per germline, CDR1 SNHLY and CDR2 FYNNEI. V gave up 9 bases and J gave up 1 base, with 19 bases separating them.

V gene TRBV9 combines with J gene TRBJ1-2; D might be TRBD1 (5 bases). This CDR3 is built from 15 residues. Germline assignment: CDR1 SGDLS and CDR2 YYNGEE. V was cut by 4 bases and J by 6 bases, with 19 bases left in between. This CDR3 is CASSSARSGWDGYTF. For the CDR3, the DNA is TGTGCCAGCAGCTCGGCTCGGTCAGGGTGGGATGGCTACACCTTC.

J is TRBJ2-7 and V is TRBV28; D uncertain. Trimming stripped 3 bases from V and 2 bases from J, with 8 bases between. CDR3 length: 13 residues. Germline CDR1 reads MDHEN; CDR2 reads SYDVKM. CDR3 sequence: CASSFDGAYEQYV. The CDR3 DNA is TGTGCCAGCAGTTTTGACGGAGCCTACGAGCAGTACGTC.

This chain links TRBV15 with TRBJ1-5; 8 bases match TRBD1. Germline assignment: CDR1 LNHNV and CDR2 YYDKDF (reference sequence). There are 18 residues in the CDR3. With V trimmed by 1 base and J by 1 base, 9 bases remained unmatched. The DNA for the CDR3 is TGTGCCACCAGCAGAGCCTTAGGACAGGGAGAAAGCAATCAGCCCCAGCATTTT. Translation gives CATSRALGQGESNQPQHF.

V and J are TRBV7-6 and TRBJ2-5, with a tentative D call TRBD1 (5 bases). Germline assignment: CDR1 SGHVS and CDR2 FNYEAQ. Trimming stripped 3 bases from V and 3 bases from J, with 23 bases between. The CDR3 is 18 residues long. CDR3 loop: CASSLDPIGRDGKETQYF. The CDR3 region has the DNA TGTGCCAGCAGCTTGGACCCAATCGGCAGGGATGGGAAAGAGACCCAGTACTTC. The full variable domain, rest sourced from reference TRBV7-6 and TRBJ2-5, is GAGVSQSPRYKVTKRGQDVALRCDPISGHVSLYWYRQALGQGPEFLTYFNYEAQQDKSGLPNDRFSAERPEGSISTLTIQRTEQRDSAMYRCASSLDPIGRDGKETQYFGPGTRLLVL.

This clonotype has a count of ten or more. The chain is built from TRBV18 and TRBJ2-1; D unclear. Germline V gene lookup returns CDR1 KGHSH and CDR2 LQKENI. CDR3 length: 15 amino acids. With 2 bases removed from V and 5 bases from J, the gap between germline ends came to 13 bases. The CDR3, as DNA: TGTGCCAGCTCACCAGGTTACAGCCCAAACAATGAGCAGTTCTTC. Translation: CASSPGYSPNNEQFF.

The chain joins TRBV7-3 to TRBJ2-7; D is uncertain. The CDR3 has 13 residues. Trimming cost V 4 bases and J 10 bases, with 17 bases left between them. The V gene's germline CDR1 is SGHTA and CDR2 FQGTGA. The CDR3 nucleotides read TGTGCCAGCAGCTCCCCGACGCTCGGATCTCAGTACGTC. As protein: CASSSPTLGSQYV.

This clonotype was counted at least ten times. The CDR3 DNA reads as TGTGCCAGCAGTTACTCCAGGGCTGGCTCCTACAATGAGCAGTTCTTC. It specifies CASSYSRAGSYNEQFF. V gene TRBV6-2 or TRBV6-3 combines with J gene TRBJ2-1; a possible D gene is TRBD1 (5 bases). This CDR3 spans 16 amino acids. Germline values: CDR1 MNHEY, CDR2 SVGEGT. V was trimmed by 0 bases and J by 0 bases, leaving 9 bases between them.

The chain has TRBV2 and TRBJ2-1, with D hard to call. There are 11 residues in the CDR3. The germline V gene encodes CDR1 SNHLY and CDR2 FYNNEI. The V end lost 10 bases, the J end lost 7 bases, and 11 bases lay between the germline ends. The chain's CDR3 is CATKIRNEQFF. Written as DNA, the CDR3 is TGTGCCACCAAAATCCGAAATGAGCAGTTCTTC.

The V and J genes are TRBV7-9 and TRBJ2-3, with 10 bases that match TRBD1. Per the germline V gene, CDR1 is SEHNR and CDR2 is FQNEAQ (reference sequence). This CDR3 comprises 15 residues. With V trimmed by 8 bases and J by 5 bases, 10 bases remained unmatched. This chain's CDR3 is CASPGTGVRGDTQYF. The CDR3 DNA is TGTGCCAGCCCCGGGACAGGGGTAAGAGGAGATACGCAGTATTTT. Full variable domain (outside the CDR3, taken from reference TRBV7-9 and TRBJ2-3): DTGVSQNPRHKITKRGQNVTFRCDPISEHNRLYWYRQTLGQGPEFLTYFQNEAQLEKSRLLSDRFSAERPKGSFSTLEIQRTEQGDSAMYLCASPGTGVRGDTQYFGPGTRLTVL.

CDR3 bases: TGCAGTGTTACCCCTTTCGGACAGACCCCTCTCTCCTACGAGCAGTACGTC. This sequence encodes CSVTPFGQTPLSYEQYV. The rearrangement joins TRBV20-1 to TRBJ2-7, with D maybe TRBD1 (6 bases). Looked up from germline, CDR1 is DFQATT and CDR2 is SNEGSKA (reference sequence). V was cut by 7 bases and J by 0 bases, with 25 bases left in between. The CDR3 has 17 amino acids.

V usage is TRBV12-3 or TRBV12-4 and J usage is TRBJ1-5; D possibly corresponds to TRBD1 (5 bases). The CDR3 length is 15 residues. The V and J ends lost 3 bases and 4 bases respectively, with 13 bases between them. The CDR3, as DNA: TGTGCCAGCAGTTTCTGGGGGTTGGGTAATCAGCCCCAGCATTTT. Protein product: CASSFWGLGNQPQHF.

V is TRBV6-2 or TRBV6-3 and J is TRBJ2-1; 7 bases map to TRBD1. This CDR3 has 15 amino acids. Germline CDR1 MNHEY, CDR2 SVGEGT. Losses at the gene ends were 5 bases for V and 4 bases for J; bases not matched to a gene: 8. The CDR3 DNA reads as TGTGCCAGCAGTGCTTCCGGGACAGCATACAATGAGCAGTTCTTC. Its protein product is CASSASGTAYNEQFF.

This clonotype was recorded at least ten times. This chain uses TRBV7-2 with TRBJ2-3, with D unresolved. The CDR3 sequence is 16 residues long. V dropped 4 bases and J dropped 0 bases, with 14 bases sitting between them. Germline V gene lookup returns CDR1 SGHTA and CDR2 FQGNSA. CDR3 protein: CASSWRILTSTDTQYF. In DNA form, the CDR3 reads TGTGCCAGCAGCTGGCGGATATTAACAAGCACAGATACGCAGTATTTT.

This chain joins TRBV7-9 and TRBJ1-5; no reliable D call. This CDR3 has 14 amino acids. V was cut by 3 bases and J by 6 bases, with 12 bases left in between. In germline, CDR1 is SEHNR, CDR2 FQNEAQ (reference sequence). CDR3 sequence (DNA): TGTGCCAGCAGCTTCGTGGGGTCCGGTCAGCCCCAGCATTTT. Its translation is CASSFVGSGQPQHF.

This clonotype was counted only a few times. This chain links TRBV4-1 with TRBJ2-2, with TRBD1 matching over 9 bases. This CDR3 is 15 amino acids long. Per the germline V gene, CDR1 is MGHRA and CDR2 is YSYEKL. V trimming: 1 base; J trimming: 5 bases; junction bases outside the gene matches: 2. The CDR3 loop reads CASSQGDRVTGELFF. The CDR3 DNA reads as TGCGCCAGCAGCCAAGGGGACAGGGTAACCGGGGAGCTGTTTTTT.

This clonotype was picked up a small number of times. The chain recombines TRBV6-2 or TRBV6-3 with TRBJ1-2, with D uncertain. The CDR3 consists of 14 residues. The V end lost 2 bases, the J end lost 4 bases, and 11 bases lay between the germline ends. The germline gives CDR1 MNHEY, CDR2 SVGEGT. The CDR3 nucleotides are TGTGCCAGCAGTTACGACTCCACTCCCTATGGCTACACCTTC. Its translation is CASSYDSTPYGYTF.

This clonotype was observed a handful of times. This chain uses TRBV7-6 with TRBJ2-6; D gene unclear. V dropped 0 bases and J dropped 4 bases, with 7 bases sitting between them. Germline V gene sequence: CDR1 SGHVS, CDR2 FNYEAQ. The CDR3 has 15 amino acids. CDR3 loop: CASSLASFGANVLTF. The CDR3 DNA is TGTGCCAGCAGCTTAGCGTCTTTCGGGGCCAACGTCCTGACTTTC.

This clonotype appeared a few times. The gene calls are TRBV6-2 or TRBV6-3 and TRBJ2-1, with D perhaps TRBD1 or TRBD2 (5 bases each). Germline V gives CDR1 MNHEY, CDR2 SVGEGT. Trimming took off 7 bases at V and 6 bases at J, with 16 bases between the two ends. This CDR3 spans 14 amino acids. CDR3: CASTRYRTLNEQFF. CDR3 bases: TGTGCCAGCACGCGTTACAGGACTCTCAATGAGCAGTTCTTC.

The rearrangement joins TRBV28 to TRBJ1-2, with D tentatively TRBD1 (6 bases). This CDR3 region has 14 residues. Per germline, CDR1 MDHEN and CDR2 SYDVKM. Trimming cost V 4 bases and J 5 bases, with 14 bases left between them. In DNA form, the CDR3 reads TGTGCCAGCAGTTACGACAGGTTCGGGTATGGCTACACCTTC. Translating gives CASSYDRFGYGYTF.

V gene TRBV5-4 combines with J gene TRBJ1-4; D gene uncertain. This CDR3 has 16 amino acids. The germline V gene encodes CDR1 SGHNT and CDR2 YYREEE (reference sequence). The germline V and J ends were trimmed by 4 bases and 4 bases, with 17 bases remaining between them. The CDR3 reads CASSPRQDGLNEKLFF. DNA for the CDR3: TGTGCCAGCAGCCCGCGTCAAGACGGCCTTAATGAAAAACTGTTTTTT. The full variable domain, in which reference TRBV5-4 and TRBJ1-4 provide the parts outside the CDR3, is ETGVTQSPTHLIKTRGQQVTLRCSSQSGHNTVSWYQQALGQGPQFIFQYYREEENGRGNFPPRFSGLQFPNYSSELNVNALELDDSALYLCASSPRQDGLNEKLFFGSGTQLSVL.